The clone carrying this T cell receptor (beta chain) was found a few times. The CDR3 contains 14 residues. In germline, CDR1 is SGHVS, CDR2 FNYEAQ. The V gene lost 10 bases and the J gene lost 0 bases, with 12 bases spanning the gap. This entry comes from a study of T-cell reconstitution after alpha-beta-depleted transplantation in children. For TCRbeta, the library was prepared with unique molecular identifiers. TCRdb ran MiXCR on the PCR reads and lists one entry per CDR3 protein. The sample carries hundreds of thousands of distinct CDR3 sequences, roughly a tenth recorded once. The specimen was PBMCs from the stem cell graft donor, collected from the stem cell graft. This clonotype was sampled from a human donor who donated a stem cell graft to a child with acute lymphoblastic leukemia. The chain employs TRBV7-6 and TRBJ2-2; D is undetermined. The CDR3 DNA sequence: TGTGCCACCGATGGACGGTCGAACACCGGGGAGCTGTTTTTT. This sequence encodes CATDGRSNTGELFF. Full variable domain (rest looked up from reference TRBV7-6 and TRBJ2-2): GAGVSQSPRYKVTKRGQDVALRCDPISGHVSLYWYRQALGQGPEFLTYFNYEAQQDKSGLPNDRFSAERPEGSISTLTIQRTEQRDSAMYRCATDGRSNTGELFFGEGSRLTVL.